The entry below describes one T cell receptor beta chain. No antigen is known for it. The source of the sample is a study of tumor-infiltrating lymphocytes in primary liver carcinoma. Study findings and constraints: About 8-25% of top clones, no more, were shared by all five regions.

Starting material of roughly 550 ng total RNA yielded TCR beta cDNA via a constant-region primer. Libraries for TCR beta were built through three nested multiplex PCR rounds, which together made up a slightly modified ARM-PCR procedure. The first two PCR rounds, approximately 10 cycles each, used TRBV1-TRBV30 forward primers and a C-beta reverse primer. A single record per CDR3 protein comes from TCRdb applying MiXCR to the multiplex PCR reads. The sample lists 30,000 to 35,000 distinct CDR3 sequences, around 78% occurring once. The study co-extracted DNA and RNA from about 20-30 mg of unsorted bulk tissue. Surgery removed the patients' primary liver carcinoma. Every tumor specimen contained over 75% viable tumor cells. Germline CDR1 and CDR2: MGHRA and YSYEKL. The CDR3 covers 11 residues.

The sequenced material came from liver tumor tissue from sampling region 5. The subset is: tumor region T5, tumor centre. This chain links TRBV4-1 with TRBJ2-7; D is unresolved. The clonotype comes from a man aged 35 to 55 with primary liver carcinoma and hepatitis B virus infection. The DNA of the CDR3 is TGCGCAGCCGGATTCTTCAACGAGCAGTACTTC. Protein: CAAGFFNEQYF.